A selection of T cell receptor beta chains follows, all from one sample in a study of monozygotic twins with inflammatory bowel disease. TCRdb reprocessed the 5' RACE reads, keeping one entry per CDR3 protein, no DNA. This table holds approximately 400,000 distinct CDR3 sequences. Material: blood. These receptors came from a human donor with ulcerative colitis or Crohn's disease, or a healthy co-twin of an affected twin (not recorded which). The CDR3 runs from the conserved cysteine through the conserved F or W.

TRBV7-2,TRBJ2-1,CASSPFAGASSYNEQFF
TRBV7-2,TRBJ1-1,CASSLNDWSAGVF
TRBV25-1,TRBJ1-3,CASSEPGANSGNTIYF
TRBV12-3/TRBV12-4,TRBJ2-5,CASSYLPGGETQYF
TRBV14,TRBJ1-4,CASSQEQAGREKLFF
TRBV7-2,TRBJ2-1,CASSSYSGLTYNEQFF
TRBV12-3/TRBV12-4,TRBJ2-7,CASSSTGGIYEQYF
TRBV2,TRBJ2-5,CASSRDGRETQYF
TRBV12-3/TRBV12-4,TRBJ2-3,CASSSTGETDTQYF
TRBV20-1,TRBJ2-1,CSALGLAGGSVGNEQFF
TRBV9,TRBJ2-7,CASSVGLGSSYEQYF
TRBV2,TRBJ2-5,CAVGTGGETQYF
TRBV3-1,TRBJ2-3,CASSTADTQYF
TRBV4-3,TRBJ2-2,CASSRGGGHLNTGELFF
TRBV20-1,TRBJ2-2,CSASTPQGRTGELFF
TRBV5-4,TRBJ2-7,CASRPGLHYEQYF
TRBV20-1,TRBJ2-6,CSARDRRLPSGANVLTF
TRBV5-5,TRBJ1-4,CASSFAGNEKLFF
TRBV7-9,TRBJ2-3,CASSLETNTQYF
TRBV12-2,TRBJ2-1,CASRLWAGDNEQFF
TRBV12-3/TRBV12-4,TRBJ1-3,CASSLGQLLFGNTIYF
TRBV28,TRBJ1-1,CASSSNKWTEAFF
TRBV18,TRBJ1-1,CASSPLAAMNTEAFF
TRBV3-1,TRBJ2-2,CASSLGQGAVGELFF
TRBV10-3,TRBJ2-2,CAISDTGLATGELFF
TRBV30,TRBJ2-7,CAWRAGTTYEQYF